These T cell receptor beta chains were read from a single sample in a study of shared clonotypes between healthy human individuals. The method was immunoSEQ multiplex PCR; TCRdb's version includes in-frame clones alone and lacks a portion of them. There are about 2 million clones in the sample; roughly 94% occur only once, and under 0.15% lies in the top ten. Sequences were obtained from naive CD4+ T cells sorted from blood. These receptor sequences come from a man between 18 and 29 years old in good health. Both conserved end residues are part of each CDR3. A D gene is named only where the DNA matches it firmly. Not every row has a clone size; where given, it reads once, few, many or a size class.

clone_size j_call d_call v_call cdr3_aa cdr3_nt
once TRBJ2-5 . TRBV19 CASSPGGLGETQYF TGTGCCAGTAGTCCGGGCGGGCTCGGAGAGACCCAGTACTTC
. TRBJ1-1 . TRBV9 CASMLRARAEAFF TGTGCCAGCATGCTGCGTGCGCGGGCTGAAGCTTTCTTT
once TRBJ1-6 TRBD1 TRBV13 CASSPGTGGSNSPLHF TGTGCCAGCAGCCCGGGGACAGGGGGATCTAATTCACCCCTCCACTTT
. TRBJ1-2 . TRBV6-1 CASSDGFKTGNIYGYTF TGTGCCAGCAGTGATGGGTTTAAGACCGGGAACATTTATGGCTACACCTTC
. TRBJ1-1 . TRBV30 CAGQNRENTEAFF TGTGCCGGCCAAAACAGGGAGAACACTGAAGCTTTCTTT
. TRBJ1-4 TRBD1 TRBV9 CASSLQGAGNEKLFF TGTGCCAGCAGTCTCCAGGGGGCGGGTAATGAAAAACTGTTTTTT
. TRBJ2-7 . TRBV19 CASRQRLSSYEQYF TGTGCCAGTAGACAGCGGCTAAGCTCCTACGAGCAGTACTTC
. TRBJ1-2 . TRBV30 CAWSGTSSGYTF TGTGCCTGGAGTGGGACCTCCTCTGGCTACACCTTC
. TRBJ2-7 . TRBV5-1 CASSPRRVNSYEQYF TGCGCCAGCAGCCCTAGGCGGGTCAACTCCTACGAGCAGTACTTC
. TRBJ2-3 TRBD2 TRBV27 CASVGAGGMDTQYF TGTGCCAGCGTTGGAGCGGGGGGGATGGATACGCAGTATTTT
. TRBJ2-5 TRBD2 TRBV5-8 CASSLMVGLAGETQYF TGTGCCAGCAGCTTGATGGTGGGACTAGCGGGAGAGACCCAGTACTTC
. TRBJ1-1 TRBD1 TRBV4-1 CASSPGQGMNTEAFF TGCGCCAGCAGCCCTGGACAGGGGATGAACACTGAAGCTTTCTTT
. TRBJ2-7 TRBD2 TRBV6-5 CASSYSGNSYEQYF TGTGCCAGCAGTTATAGCGGGAACTCCTACGAGCAGTACTTC
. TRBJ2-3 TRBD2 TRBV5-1 CASSSGLVTSTDTQYF TGCGCCAGCAGCTCAGGACTAGTTACTAGCACAGATACGCAGTATTTT
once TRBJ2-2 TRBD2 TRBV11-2 CASSPGLAGTGELFF TGTGCCAGCAGCCCGGGACTAGCGGGCACCGGGGAGCTGTTTTTT
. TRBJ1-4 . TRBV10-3 CAISVRGDNEKLFF TGTGCCATAAGTGTGAGGGGCGATAATGAAAAACTGTTTTTT
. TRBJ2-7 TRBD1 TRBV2 CASRRDSLYEQYF TGTGCCAGCAGGAGGGACAGTCTCTACGAGCAGTACTTC
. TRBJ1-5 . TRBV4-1 CASSQEPPEFSNQPQHF TGCGCCAGCAGCCAAGAGCCCCCCGAATTTAGCAATCAGCCCCAGCATTTT
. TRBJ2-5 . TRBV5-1 CASSFSGGNQETQYF TGCGCCAGCAGCTTTTCCGGGGGAAACCAAGAGACCCAGTACTTC
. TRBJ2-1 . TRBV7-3 CASSPVRGGRRNEQFF TGTGCCAGCAGCCCGGTTCGGGGAGGAAGGAGGAATGAGCAGTTCTTC
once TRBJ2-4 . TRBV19 CASSSWTGLAKNIQYF TGTGCCAGTAGTTCCTGGACGGGTCTAGCCAAAAACATTCAGTACTTC
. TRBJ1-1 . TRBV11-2 CASSSTERITEAFF TGTGCCAGCAGCTCGACGGAACGGATCACTGAAGCTTTCTTT
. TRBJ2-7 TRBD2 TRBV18 CASSPPGLAPSYEQYF TGTGCCAGCTCACCACCCGGACTAGCCCCGTCCTACGAGCAGTACTTC
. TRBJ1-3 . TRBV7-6 CASSPGPNLSGNTIYF TGTGCCAGCAGCCCGGGGCCGAACCTCTCTGGAAACACCATATATTTT
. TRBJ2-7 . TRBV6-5 CATRSPLPRYEQYF TGTGCCACCAGGTCGCCACTACCACGGTACGAGCAGTACTTC
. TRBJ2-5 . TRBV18 CASSLYGVKETQYF TGTGCCAGCTCCCTTTACGGCGTGAAAGAGACCCAGTACTTC
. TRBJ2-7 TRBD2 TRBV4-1 CASSQDSGGVPYEQYF TGCGCCAGCAGCCAAGATAGCGGGGGAGTGCCCTACGAGCAGTACTTC
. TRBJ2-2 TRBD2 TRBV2 CASSDKLAGAVTGELFF TGTGCCAGCAGTGACAAACTAGCGGGGGCGGTCACCGGGGAGCTGTTTTTT
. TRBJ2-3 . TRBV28 CASSWDGITDTQYF TGTGCCAGCAGTTGGGACGGAATCACAGATACGCAGTATTTT
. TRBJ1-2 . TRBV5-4 CASSLDGHEPNYGYTF TGTGCCAGCAGCTTGGATGGTCACGAACCTAACTATGGCTACACCTTC
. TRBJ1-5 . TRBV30 CAWAQGTVGNQPQHF TGTGCCTGGGCGCAGGGGACCGTGGGCAATCAGCCCCAGCATTTT
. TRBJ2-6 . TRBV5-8 CASSLSQFGTGANVLTF TGTGCCAGCAGCTTGTCCCAGTTCGGGACTGGGGCCAACGTCCTGACTTTC
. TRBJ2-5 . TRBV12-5 CASGSYLGRQETQYF TGTGCTAGTGGTTCCTACCTCGGCAGGCAAGAGACCCAGTACTTC
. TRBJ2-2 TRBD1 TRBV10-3 CATHGTANTGELFF TGTGCCACACACGGGACAGCGAACACCGGGGAGCTGTTTTTT
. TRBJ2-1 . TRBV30 CAWRLVNEQFF TGTGCCTGGAGACTAGTAAATGAGCAGTTCTTC
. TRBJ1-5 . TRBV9 CASSVRGESNQPQHF TGTGCCAGCAGCGTACGGGGGGAGAGCAATCAGCCCCAGCATTTT
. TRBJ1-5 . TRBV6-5 CASSYDSLNNQPQHF TGTGCCAGCAGTTACGACAGCCTTAACAATCAGCCCCAGCATTTT
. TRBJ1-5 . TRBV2 CASSEDSHGNQPQHF TGTGCCAGCAGTGAGGACAGCCATGGCAATCAGCCCCAGCATTTT
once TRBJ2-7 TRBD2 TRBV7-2 CASSRVRLAGSYGSYEQYF TGTGCCAGCAGCCGTGTCAGACTAGCGGGAAGTTACGGCTCCTACGAGCAGTACTTC
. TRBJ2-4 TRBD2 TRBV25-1 CASSELASGKNIQYF TGTGCCAGCAGTGAATTAGCTAGCGGGAAAAACATTCAGTACTTC
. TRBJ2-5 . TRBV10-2 CASSQHGETQYF TGCGCCAGCAGCCAACATGGGGAGACCCAGTACTTC
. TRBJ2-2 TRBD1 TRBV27 CASSLLTGGNTGELFF TGTGCCAGCAGTTTGCTGACAGGGGGGAACACCGGGGAGCTGTTTTTT
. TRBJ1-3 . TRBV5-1 CASSVGGSSGNTIYF TGCGCCAGCAGCGTAGGAGGGAGCTCTGGAAACACCATATATTTT
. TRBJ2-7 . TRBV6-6 CASSYLADEQYF TGTGCCAGCAGTTACTTGGCGGACGAGCAGTACTTC
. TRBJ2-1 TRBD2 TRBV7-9 CASTVPGLLNNEQFF TGTGCCAGCACCGTCCCGGGACTACTTAACAATGAGCAGTTCTTC
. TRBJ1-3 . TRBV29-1 CSVEDSGNTIYF TGCAGCGTTGAAGACTCTGGAAACACCATATATTTT
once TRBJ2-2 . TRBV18 CASSPEAYGELFF TGTGCCAGCTCACCAGAAGCGTACGGGGAGCTGTTTTTT
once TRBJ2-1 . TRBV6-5 CASTPTGASYNEQFF TGTGCCAGCACTCCCACGGGGGCTTCCTACAATGAGCAGTTCTTC
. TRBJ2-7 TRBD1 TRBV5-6 CASSLLDTGGNYEQYF TGTGCCAGCAGCTTATTAGACACAGGGGGGAATTACGAGCAGTACTTC
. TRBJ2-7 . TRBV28 CASSFGLLVYEQYF TGTGCCAGCAGTTTCGGACTACTAGTCTACGAGCAGTACTTC
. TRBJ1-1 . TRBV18 CASSPGRNTEAFF TGTGCCAGCTCACCAGGGAGAAACACTGAAGCTTTCTTT
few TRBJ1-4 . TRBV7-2 CASSGSPGVGKLFF TGTGCCAGCAGCGGGTCCCCAGGGGTAGGAAAACTGTTTTTT
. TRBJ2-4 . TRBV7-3 CASSLIRGELQYF TGTGCCAGCAGCTTAATCAGGGGGGAGCTTCAGTACTTC
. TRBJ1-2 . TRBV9 CASSVEGVSGYTF TGTGCCAGCAGCGTGGAGGGGGTATCGGGCTACACCTTC
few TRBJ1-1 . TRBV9 CASSVEMNTEAFF TGTGCCAGCAGCGTAGAAATGAACACTGAAGCTTTCTTT
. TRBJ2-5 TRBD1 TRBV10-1 CASSESTGGLETQYF TGCGCCAGCAGTGAGTCAACAGGGGGCCTGGAGACCCAGTACTTC
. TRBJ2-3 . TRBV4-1 CASSQAGVFSTDTQYF TGCGCCAGCAGCCAAGCGGGGGTTTTTAGCACAGATACGCAGTATTTT
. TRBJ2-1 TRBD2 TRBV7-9 CASSPGTSGTHWDEQFF TGTGCCAGCAGCCCTGGGACTAGCGGGACCCATTGGGATGAGCAGTTCTTC
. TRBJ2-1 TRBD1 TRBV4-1 CASSPHATGGPEQFF TGCGCCAGCAGCCCCCACGCGACAGGGGGACCCGAGCAGTTCTTC
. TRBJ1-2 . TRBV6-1 CASAAGYGYTF TGTGCCAGCGCGGCAGGGTATGGCTACACCTTC